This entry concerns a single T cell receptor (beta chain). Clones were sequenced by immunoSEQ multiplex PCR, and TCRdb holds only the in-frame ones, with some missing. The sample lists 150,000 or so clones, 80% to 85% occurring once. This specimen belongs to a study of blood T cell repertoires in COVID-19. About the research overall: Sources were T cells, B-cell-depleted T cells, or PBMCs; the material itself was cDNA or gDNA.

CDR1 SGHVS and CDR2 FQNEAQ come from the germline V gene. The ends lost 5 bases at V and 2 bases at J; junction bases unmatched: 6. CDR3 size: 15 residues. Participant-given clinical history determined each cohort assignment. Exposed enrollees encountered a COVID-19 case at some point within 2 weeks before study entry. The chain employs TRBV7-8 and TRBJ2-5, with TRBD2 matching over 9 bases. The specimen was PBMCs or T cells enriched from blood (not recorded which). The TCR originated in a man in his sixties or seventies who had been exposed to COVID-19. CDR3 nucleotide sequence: TGTGCCAGCAGCGTCGGGACTAGCCGGCAAGAGACCCAGTACTTC. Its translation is CASSVGTSRQETQYF.